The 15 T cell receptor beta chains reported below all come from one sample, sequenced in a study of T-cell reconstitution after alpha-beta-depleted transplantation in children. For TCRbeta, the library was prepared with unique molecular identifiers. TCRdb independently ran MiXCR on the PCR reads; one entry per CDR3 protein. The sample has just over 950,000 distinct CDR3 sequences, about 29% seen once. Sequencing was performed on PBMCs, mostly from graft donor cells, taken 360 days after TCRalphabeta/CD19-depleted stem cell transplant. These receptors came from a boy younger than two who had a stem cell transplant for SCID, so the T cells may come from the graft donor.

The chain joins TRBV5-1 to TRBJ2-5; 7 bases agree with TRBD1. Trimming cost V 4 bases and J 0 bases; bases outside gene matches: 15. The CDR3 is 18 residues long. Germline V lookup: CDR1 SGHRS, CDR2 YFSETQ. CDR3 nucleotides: TGCGCCAGCAGCCGCAAGGGGGCGGCGTTCGGGAACCAAGAGACCCAGTACTTC. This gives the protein CASSRKGAAFGNQETQYF.

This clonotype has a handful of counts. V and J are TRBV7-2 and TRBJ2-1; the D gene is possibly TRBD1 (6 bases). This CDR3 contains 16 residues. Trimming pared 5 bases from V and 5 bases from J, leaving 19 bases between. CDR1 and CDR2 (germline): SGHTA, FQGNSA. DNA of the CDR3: TGTGCCAGCAGCCCACAGGGTGCGCTAGGCCACAATGAGCAGTTCTTC. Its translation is CASSPQGALGHNEQFF. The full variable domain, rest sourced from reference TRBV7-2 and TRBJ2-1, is GAGVSQSPSNKVTEKGKDVELRCDPISGHTALYWYRQSLGQGLEFLIYFQGNSAPDKSGLPSDRFSAERTGGSVSTLTIQRTQQEDSAVYLCASSPQGALGHNEQFFGPGTRLTVL.

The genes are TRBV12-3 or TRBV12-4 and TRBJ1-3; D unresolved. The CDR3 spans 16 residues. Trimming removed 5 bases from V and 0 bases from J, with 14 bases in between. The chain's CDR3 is CASSPRGRGSGNTIYF. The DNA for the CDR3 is TGTGCCAGCAGTCCCCGCGGCCGAGGCTCTGGAAACACCATATATTTT.

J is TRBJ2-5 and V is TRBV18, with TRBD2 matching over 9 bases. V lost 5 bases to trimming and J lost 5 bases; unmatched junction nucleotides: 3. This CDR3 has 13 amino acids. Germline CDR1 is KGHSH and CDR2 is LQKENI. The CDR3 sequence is CASSEGLAETQYF. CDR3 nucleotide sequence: TGTGCCAGCTCAGAAGGACTAGCGGAGACCCAGTACTTC.

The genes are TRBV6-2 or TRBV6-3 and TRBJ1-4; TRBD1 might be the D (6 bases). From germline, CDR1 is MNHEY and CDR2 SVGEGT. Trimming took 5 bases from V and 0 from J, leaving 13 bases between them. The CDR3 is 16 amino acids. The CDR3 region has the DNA TGTGCCAGCAGTAGGGGGGATCTTGCAACTAATGAAAAACTGTTTTTT. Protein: CASSRGDLATNEKLFF.

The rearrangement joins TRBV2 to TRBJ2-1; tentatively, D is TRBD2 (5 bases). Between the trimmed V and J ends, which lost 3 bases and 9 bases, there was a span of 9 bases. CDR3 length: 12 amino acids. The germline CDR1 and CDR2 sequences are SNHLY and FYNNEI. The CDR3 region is CASSEEVTEQFF. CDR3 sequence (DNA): TGTGCCAGCAGTGAGGAGGTAACTGAGCAGTTCTTC. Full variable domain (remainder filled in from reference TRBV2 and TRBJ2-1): EPEVTQTPSHQVTQMGQEVILRCVPISNHLYFYWYRQILGQKVEFLVSFYNNEISEKSEIFDDQFSVERPDGSNFTLKIRSTKLEDSAMYFCASSEEVTEQFFGPGTRLTVL.

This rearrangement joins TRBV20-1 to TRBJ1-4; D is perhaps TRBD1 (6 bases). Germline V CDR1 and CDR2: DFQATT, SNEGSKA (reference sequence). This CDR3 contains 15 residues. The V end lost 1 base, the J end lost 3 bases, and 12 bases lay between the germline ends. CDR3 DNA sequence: TGCAGTGCTAGAGTTGGGGGGCTGGCTAATGAAAAACTGTTTTTT. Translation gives CSARVGGLANEKLFF.

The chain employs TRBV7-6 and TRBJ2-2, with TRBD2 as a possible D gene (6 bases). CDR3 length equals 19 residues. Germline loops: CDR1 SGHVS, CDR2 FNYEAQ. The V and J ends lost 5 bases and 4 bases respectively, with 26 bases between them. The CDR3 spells CASSRYPLPGRGLTGELFF. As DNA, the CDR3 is TGTGCCAGCAGCCGTTATCCTCTTCCTGGGCGGGGCCTCACCGGGGAGCTGTTTTTT.

This CDR3 reads CASTSGTSYNEQFF. CDR3 nucleotide sequence: TGTGCCAGCACCTCCGGGACTTCCTACAATGAGCAGTTCTTC. The gene calls are TRBV12-3 or TRBV12-4 and TRBJ2-1; weak D call: TRBD2 (6 bases). Trimming cost V 7 bases and J 1 base, with 11 bases left between them. CDR3 length: 14 residues.

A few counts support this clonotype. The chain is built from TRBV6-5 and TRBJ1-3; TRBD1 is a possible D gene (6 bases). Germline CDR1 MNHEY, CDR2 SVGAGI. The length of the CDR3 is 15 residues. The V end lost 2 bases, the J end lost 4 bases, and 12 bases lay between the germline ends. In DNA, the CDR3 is TGTGCCAGCAGTTACCGGGGGGCGACGGGAAACACCATATATTTT. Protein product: CASSYRGATGNTIYF.

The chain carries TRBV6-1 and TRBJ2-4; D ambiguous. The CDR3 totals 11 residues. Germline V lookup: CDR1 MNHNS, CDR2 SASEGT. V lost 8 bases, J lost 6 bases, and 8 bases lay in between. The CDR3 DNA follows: TGTGCCAGCGGCCTTATAAACATTCAGTACTTC. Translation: CASGLINIQYF.

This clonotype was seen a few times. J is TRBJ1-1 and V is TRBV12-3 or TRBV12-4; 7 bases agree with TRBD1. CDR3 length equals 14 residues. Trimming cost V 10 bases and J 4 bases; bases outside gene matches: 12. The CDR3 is CAIQLGSGGTEAFF. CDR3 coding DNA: TGTGCCATCCAACTCGGGTCAGGGGGCACTGAAGCTTTCTTT.

The CDR3 reads CASSYPGQGAYEQYF. DNA for the CDR3: TGTGCCAGCAGTTACCCCGGACAGGGGGCATACGAGCAGTACTTC. The chain has TRBV6-5 and TRBJ2-7; 11 bases are a match to TRBD1. CDR1 is MNHEY and CDR2 is SVGAGI in the germline V gene. V dropped 2 bases and J dropped 4; count of bases not matched to a gene: 4. CDR3 length: 15 amino acids.

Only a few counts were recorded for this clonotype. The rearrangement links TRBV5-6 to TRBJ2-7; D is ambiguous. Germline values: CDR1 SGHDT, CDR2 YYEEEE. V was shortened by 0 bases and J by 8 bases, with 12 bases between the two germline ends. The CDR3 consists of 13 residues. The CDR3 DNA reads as TGTGCCAGCAGCTTGGTTCTCGAGTGGAAGCAGTACTTC. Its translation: CASSLVLEWKQYF.

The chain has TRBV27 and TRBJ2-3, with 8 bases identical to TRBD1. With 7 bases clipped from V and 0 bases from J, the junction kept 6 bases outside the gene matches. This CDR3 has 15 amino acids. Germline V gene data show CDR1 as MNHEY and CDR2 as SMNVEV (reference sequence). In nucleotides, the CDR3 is TGTGCCAGCAAGCCTTGGACAGGGAGCACAGATACGCAGTATTTT. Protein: CASKPWTGSTDTQYF.